The rows below give T cell receptor beta chains drawn from one sample of a study of T cell responses to AZD1222 COVID-19 vaccine. The method was immunoSEQ multiplex PCR; TCRdb's version includes in-frame clones alone and lacks a portion of them. The profile shows 130,000 to 150,000 clones, around nine tenths of them singletons. The input for sequencing was peripheral blood, taken on day 0 of AZD1222 vaccination. Receptors originate from an adult in good health. The CDR3 runs from the conserved cysteine through the conserved F or W. D genes are given only for firm matches. The listing skips clone size in some rows; elsewhere it reads once, few, many or a size class.

>TRBV6-5|.|TRBJ1-5|once
TGTGCCAGCAAAGATCCCAGGGGTGGTCAGCCCCAGCATTTT
CASKDPRGGQPQHF
>TRBV19|TRBD2|TRBJ2-1|.
TGTGCCAGCAGGCTTTACCTAGCGGTCTACAATGAGCAGTTCTTC
CASRLYLAVYNEQFF
>TRBV4-1|.|TRBJ1-1|.
TGCGCCAGCGGGCTGGTGGGGAACACTGAAGCTTTCTTT
CASGLVGNTEAFF
>TRBV24-1|TRBD1|TRBJ2-7|.
TGTGCCACCAGTGATCGGGGGGGACAGGGGAGGAACGAGCAGTACTTC
CATSDRGGQGRNEQYF
>TRBV19|.|TRBJ2-7|few
TGTGCCAGTAGTATTGGACCGTCCTACGAGCAGTACTTC
CASSIGPSYEQYF
>TRBV5-1|.|TRBJ1-1|.
TGCGCCAGCAGCCGCGGATTGAACACTGAAGCTTTCTTT
CASSRGLNTEAFF
>TRBV27|.|TRBJ1-1|.
TGTGCCAGCAGTTTATCGGAGAACACTGAAGCTTTCTTT
CASSLSENTEAFF
>TRBV7-9|.|TRBJ1-1|.
TGTGCCAGCAGCTTCGTGAAGAGCCAGGCTGAAGCTTTCTTT
CASSFVKSQAEAFF
>TRBV2|TRBD1|TRBJ2-3|.
TGTGCCAGCAGCCAGGACAGGGGGTTTGGCACAGATACGCAGTATTTT
CASSQDRGFGTDTQYF
>TRBV18|.|TRBJ2-1|.
TGTGCCAGCTTCGCGGCAATCGGGGGACAGCTTTCTCGGGATGAGCAGTTCTTC
CASFAAIGGQLSRDEQFF
>TRBV6-5|.|TRBJ2-7|.
TGTGCCAGCAGGACCCACTACGAGCAGTACTTC
CASRTHYEQYF
>TRBV23-1|.|TRBJ2-3|.
TGCGCCAGCGAGACCGCGAGGAGCACAGATACGCAGTATTTT
CASETARSTDTQYF
>TRBV5-1|TRBD1|TRBJ1-1|.
TGCGCCAGCAGAGGGACAGGGGTTGCCACTGAAGCTTTCTTT
CASRGTGVATEAFF
>TRBV5-1|.|TRBJ2-7|.
TGCGCCAGCAGCTTGGGCGGGGTGATCTACGAGCAGTACTTC
CASSLGGVIYEQYF
>TRBV29-1|TRBD1|TRBJ2-1|.
TGCAGCGTTAACCGGGACAGAGACAATGAGCAGTTCTTC
CSVNRDRDNEQFF
>TRBV7-3|.|TRBJ1-1|.
TGTGCCAGCAGCTCTACAGGGATTACTGAAGCTTTCTTT
CASSSTGITEAFF
>TRBV5-1|TRBD1|TRBJ2-1|.
TGCGCCAGCAGCCCTAGACAGGGCCCGGGCGGTGAGCAGTTCTTC
CASSPRQGPGGEQFF
>TRBV25-1|.|TRBJ1-4|.
TGTGCCAGCAGTGAGGTCCGGGTAGCTAATGAAAAACTGTTTTTT
CASSEVRVANEKLFF
>TRBV28|.|TRBJ1-1|.
TGTGCCAGCAGTTTAGGTCAAGTCGCTGAAGCTTTCTTT
CASSLGQVAEAFF
>TRBV10-3|TRBD1|TRBJ1-3|.
TGTGCCATCCAGCCCGGGACAGGGATCGGAAACACCATATATTTT
CAIQPGTGIGNTIYF
>TRBV27|.|TRBJ2-1|.
TGTGCCAGCAAGGATGGGGCTTCCTACAATGAGCAGTTCTTC
CASKDGASYNEQFF
>TRBV7-2|.|TRBJ2-1|.
TGTGCCAGCAGCTTGGGGGGGGCGGTGCAGTTCTTC
CASSLGGAVQFF
>TRBV6-5|.|TRBJ1-3|.
TGTGCCAGCAGTTACTCGGAGGGAGGTGGAAACACCATATATTTT
CASSYSEGGGNTIYF
>TRBV6-5|TRBD2|TRBJ2-2|.
TGTGCCAGCAGTTTCCCTAGCGGGAGTTCGGCCGGGGAGCTGTTTTTT
CASSFPSGSSAGELFF
>TRBV18|.|TRBJ1-5|.
TGTGCCAGCTCATATAGCAATCAGCCCCAGCATTTT
CASSYSNQPQHF
>TRBV2|.|TRBJ1-2|.
TGTGCCAGCAGTGAGTCCCACAGGCCACCTAACTATGGCTACACCTTC
CASSESHRPPNYGYTF
>TRBV4-1|TRBD1|TRBJ1-3|.
TGCGCCAGCAGTCCGACAGGGGGAAACACCATATATTTT
CASSPTGGNTIYF
>TRBV5-1|.|TRBJ2-3|once
TGCGCCAGCAGCCTGACAGTCTCCAGCCCCGCCGATACGCAGTATTTT
CASSLTVSSPADTQYF
>TRBV4-1|.|TRBJ2-1|few
TGCGCCAGCAGCCACCCCCAGGGGGGTCAGTTAAAGCAGTTCTTC
CASSHPQGGQLKQFF
>TRBV11-3|TRBD2|TRBJ2-1|once
TGTGCCAGCAGCTTAGATGGCCTGGGACTAGCGGGTAACAATGAGCAGTTCTTC
CASSLDGLGLAGNNEQFF
>TRBV21-1|.|TRBJ2-5|.
TGTGCCAGCAGTTCTAGCGGCCCCTTTCAAGAGACCCAGTACTTC
CASSSSGPFQETQYF
>TRBV6-5|.|TRBJ2-7|once
TGTGCCGTGTTTGGGCAGGGGTTTGGCGAGCAGTACTTC
CAVFGQGFGEQYF
>TRBV30|TRBD1|TRBJ2-7|.
TGTGCCTGGAGTACAGGGGGCTACGAGCAGTACTTC
CAWSTGGYEQYF
>TRBV7-2|.|TRBJ2-7|.
TGTGCCAGCAGCTTGAGGACTATTTCCTACGAGCAGTACTTC
CASSLRTISYEQYF
>TRBV5-5|TRBD1|TRBJ1-2|.
TGTGCCAGCAGCTTGGCAGGGGGCGCAGGCTATGGCTACACCTTC
CASSLAGGAGYGYTF
>TRBV24-1|TRBD2|TRBJ2-1|.
TGTGCCACCAGTGACCGCTCGACTAGCGGGAGAAACTCCTACAATGAGCAGTTCTTC
CATSDRSTSGRNSYNEQFF
>TRBV30|.|TRBJ1-2|few
TGTGCCTGGAGTCTCCGGGACAAAGCCTATGGCTACACCTTC
CAWSLRDKAYGYTF
>TRBV13|TRBD2|TRBJ2-6|once
TGTGCCAGCAGCTTTCTTGGACTAGCGGGAGGGAGGGTAAAAGGGGCCAACGTCCTGACTTTC
CASSFLGLAGGRVKGANVLTF
>TRBV6-5|.|TRBJ1-1|.
TGTGCCAGCAGTTACTCCGGGGTAACCGCTGAAGCTTTCTTT
CASSYSGVTAEAFF
>TRBV19|.|TRBJ1-5|.
TGTGCCAGTGGGGGAAGGAGCAATCAGCCCCAGCATTTT
CASGGRSNQPQHF
>TRBV7-2|.|TRBJ1-3|.
TGTGCCAGCAGCTTTCAGACGGGAAACACCATATATTTT
CASSFQTGNTIYF